These 14 T cell receptor beta chains originate from one sample sequenced in a study of T cells in Graves' hyperthyroidism and ophthalmopathy (dated by TCRdb to about 2019). Library preparation was by multiplex PCR. The instrument was an Illumina HiSeq 2000. The TCR beta CDR3 regions were amplified from RNA transcripts. For the first round of RT-PCR on the TCR CDR3, the HTBI primer set was used together with the Qiagen OneStep RT-PCR kit. TCRdb reanalyzed the raw reads on its own, using fastp at Q25 for trimming and MiXCR for clone calling, and kept in-frame beta chains. Under each unique CDR3 protein, matching rows form one entry showing the most common genes and DNA. This sample is represented by about 500,000 distinct CDR3 sequences; roughly 17% of them were singletons. The top ten clonotypes cover approximately 16% of the sample. The sample was blood. These receptor sequences come from a woman aged 18-29 years with Graves' ophthalmopathy.

Turning to this clonotype: Given the absence of the conserved phenylalanine or tryptophan at the CDR3 end, a read error is likely. The chain recombines TRBV3-1 with TRBJ1-1, with D unclear. Trimming stripped 0 bases from V and 1 base from J, with 9 bases between. Germline CDR1 is LGHDT and CDR2 is YNNKEL (reference sequence). CDR3 length: 15 residues. The CDR3, as DNA: TGTGCCAGCAGCCAAGAGACAAAGGAGAACACTGAAGCTTTCTCT. As protein: CASSQETKENTEAFS.

This clonotype has at least ten counts. V and J are TRBV2 and TRBJ1-5; 9 bases are shared with TRBD1. This CDR3 comprises 16 residues. With V trimmed by 2 bases and J by 7 bases, 9 bases remained unmatched. CDR1 SNHLY and CDR2 FYNNEI come from the germline V gene. DNA for the CDR3: TGTGCCAGCAGTGAACGCTGGACAGGGGTCGACCAGCCCCAGCATTTT. Translation gives CASSERWTGVDQPQHF.

The chain couples TRBV6-2 or TRBV6-3 to TRBJ1-1; 7 bases fit TRBD1. This CDR3 has 18 residues. The trim removed 0 bases at V and 3 bases at J, leaving 13 bases unmatched. Germline lookup yields CDR1 MNHEY and CDR2 SVGEGT. In DNA form, the CDR3 reads TGTGCCAGCAGTTACTCGAGGGGCAGGGGGGGTGGTGACACTGAAGCTTTCTTT. Amino acid sequence: CASSYSRGRGGGDTEAFF.

This clonotype was counted ten times or more. The chain uses TRBV30 and TRBJ1-6; 7 nucleotides match TRBD1. Germline-derived CDR1 and CDR2 are GTSNPN and SVGIG (reference sequence). The CDR3 has 14 residues. The junction had 5 bases not matched to a gene; V was cut back by 2 bases and J by 7 bases. The CDR3 protein is CAWSKGTENSPLHF. The CDR3 region has the DNA TGTGCCTGGAGTAAAGGGACAGAGAATTCACCCCTCCACTTT.

The table lists this clonotype with many counts. This chain connects TRBV6-1 to TRBJ1-1, with D tentatively TRBD1 (6 bases). CDR3 length: 15 amino acids. The germline V gene encodes CDR1 MNHNS and CDR2 SASEGT. Between the trimmed V and J ends, which lost 6 bases and 3 bases, there was a span of 17 bases. In nucleotides, the CDR3 is TGTGCCAGCAGCCAGTACAGGGTACGGGACACTGAAGCTTTCTTT. It encodes CASSQYRVRDTEAFF.

This clonotype was seen at least ten times. As DNA, the CDR3 is TGTGCCAGCAGAGATGGGCGGGACAATGAGCAGTTCTTC. Protein product: CASRDGRDNEQFF. The chain links TRBV2 to TRBJ2-1, with a tentative D call TRBD2 (5 bases). Germline loops: CDR1 SNHLY, CDR2 FYNNEI. The CDR3 is made up of 13 amino acids. With 6 bases removed from V and 5 bases from J, the gap between germline ends came to 11 bases.

At least ten counts were recorded for this clonotype. The chain is built from TRBV28 and TRBJ2-1; unclear D gene. This CDR3 region has 14 residues. V lost 2 bases to trimming and J lost 1 base, with 6 bases between them. Germline CDR1 and CDR2: MDHEN and SYDVKM. The CDR3 protein is CASSLVPSYNEQFF. The CDR3, as DNA: TGTGCCAGCAGTTTAGTCCCTTCCTACAATGAGCAGTTCTTC. The variable domain in full, completed from reference TRBV28 and TRBJ2-1, reads DVKVTQSSRYLVKRTGEKVFLECVQDMDHENMFWYRQDPGLGLRLIYFSYDVKMKEKGDIPEGYSVSREKKERFSLILESASTNQTSMYLCASSLVPSYNEQFFGPGTRLTVL.

Notes on this clonotype: A much larger clone lies one base from this, so it may be a read error. The genes are TRBV9 and TRBJ2-7, with TRBD2 matching 7 bases. This CDR3 is 15 amino acids long. The germline V gene encodes CDR1 SGDLS and CDR2 YYNGEE. Unmatched junction bases numbered 15, after V lost 5 bases and J lost 7 bases. The CDR3 DNA sequence: TGTGCCAGCAGGCCCGGGACTATCGAGTTTATAGAGCAGTACTTC. Its protein product is CASRPGTIEFIEQYF. Based on the CDR3 plus reference TRBV9 and TRBJ2-7, the full variable domain is DSGVTQTPKHLITATGQRVTLRCSPRSGDLSVYWYQQSLDQGLQFLIQYYNGEERAKGNILERFSAQQFPDLHSELNLSSLELGDSALYFCASRPGTIEFIEQYFGPGTRLTVT.

This clonotype was counted ten times or more. The J gene is TRBJ2-1, the V gene TRBV7-2; 10 bases agree with TRBD2. The CDR3 runs to 16 residues. V dropped 1 base and J dropped 8; count of bases not matched to a gene: 8. Germline loops: CDR1 SGHTA, CDR2 FQGNSA. The chain's CDR3 is CASSLGSSGSLDEQFF. In nucleotides, the CDR3 is TGTGCCAGCAGCTTAGGGTCTAGCGGGAGTTTGGATGAGCAGTTCTTC.

This clonotype was detected only a few times. The V call is TRBV20-1, the J call TRBJ1-1; D gene ambiguous. The germline gives CDR1 DFQATT, CDR2 SNEGSKA (reference sequence). Trimming removed 6 bases from V and 6 bases from J, with 8 bases in between. This CDR3 spans 10 amino acids. CDR3 region: CSAPWAEAFF. DNA for the CDR3: TGCAGTGCCCCCTGGGCTGAAGCTTTCTTT.

This clonotype has at least ten counts. The chain is built from TRBV28 and TRBJ2-1, with D possibly matching TRBD1 (6 bases). The V gene's germline CDR1 is MDHEN and CDR2 SYDVKM. V was shortened by 8 bases and J by 4 bases, with 12 bases between the two germline ends. This CDR3 region has 13 residues. CDR3 protein: CASRGQTYNEQFF. CDR3 coding DNA: TGTGCCAGCCGCGGACAGACTTACAATGAGCAGTTCTTC.

This clonotype was seen a handful of times. The V and J genes are TRBV28 and TRBJ2-7; D possibly corresponds to TRBD2 (7 bases). CDR3 length: 14 amino acids. Germline values: CDR1 MDHEN, CDR2 SYDVKM. The V end lost 8 bases, the J end lost 2 bases, and 16 bases lay between the germline ends. CDR3 protein: CASVGGGVTYEQYF. The CDR3 nucleotides are TGTGCCAGCGTGGGAGGGGGGGTGACCTACGAGCAGTACTTC.

The table lists this clonotype with many counts. The chain is built from TRBV12-3 or TRBV12-4 and TRBJ1-1; D gene uncertain. This CDR3 contains 12 residues. V dropped 3 bases and J dropped 7 bases, with 9 bases sitting between them. The CDR3 nucleotides are TGTGCCAGCAGTTTTCCTAACGTTGAAGCTTTCTTT. This codes for CASSFPNVEAFF.

The chain is built from TRBV6-5 and TRBJ2-1; 10 nucleotides match TRBD1. CDR1 is MNHEY, CDR2 SVGAGI, per germline. The ends lost 2 bases at V and 5 bases at J; junction bases unmatched: 12. The CDR3 runs 18 residues. CDR3 nucleotides: TGTGCCAGCAGTTACGTAGGGTACGGGACAGGGGATCACAATGAGCAGTTCTTC. This gives the protein CASSYVGYGTGDHNEQFF.